This TCR beta chain was profiled in a study of beta chain features in type 1 diabetes. At the level of the study: Across every sample, 107,917,701 sorted cells were examined in total. Findings of the study overall: Significant though moderate, a shortening of TCRB CDR3s appeared in all four CD4+ subsets of Type 1 diabetes patients. A greater similarity of naive, central memory and Treg TCRB repertoires was seen among patients than among healthy donors. Any role of HLA type in TCRB rearrangement remained unresolved here.

The isolated RNA, all of it, was reverse transcribed, so expressed TCRB transcripts were what got sequenced. The assay was immunoSEQ multiplex PCR, and TCRdb's table has in-frame clones only and misses some. The data show about 170,000 clones, with over 6% seen just once and approximately 0.54% held by the top ten. V was clipped by 4 bases and J by 3 bases, with 4 bases between them. The CDR3 covers 12 residues. CDR1 and CDR2 from the germline V gene are SGHRS and YFSETQ. Sorting of CD4+ naive, central memory, regulatory and stem cell-like memory cells was performed via CD45RO/CCR7/CD25/CD127/CD95/CD27. Turning to this clone: The target antigen is unknown.

The origin of this receptor is a man in his late teens or twenties with type 1 diabetes. The V gene is TRBV5-1, the J gene TRBJ2-2; D not resolved. Sequencing was performed on central memory CD4+ T cells from blood. As DNA, the CDR3 is TGCGCCAGCAGCACTCACACCGGGGAGCTGTTTTTT. It specifies CASSTHTGELFF. The full variable domain, its missing parts supplied by reference TRBV5-1 and TRBJ2-2, is KAGVTQTPRYLIKTRGQQVTLSCSPISGHRSVSWYQQTPGQGLQFLFEYFSETQRNKGNFPGRFSGRQFSNSRSEMNVSTLELGDSALYLCASSTHTGELFFGEGSRLTVL.